This T cell receptor beta chain was retrieved from a study of early T cells in non-severe SARS-CoV-2 infection. Study in general: The authors sequenced bulk RNA from unsorted whole blood, leaving chains unpaired.

Broader study findings: Sequences matched to VDJdb favored anti-spike CD8 responses, while private and CD4 specificities were missed.

This clonotype was detected ten times or more. The antigen is unknown. Individual cDNA molecules received unique molecular identifiers during library preparation. From the 5' RACE reads, TCRdb called clonotypes with MiXCR, one entry per CDR3 protein. The table lists about 49,000 distinct CDR3 sequences, 12% of them singletons. V lost 3 bases and J lost 5, with 7 bases in between. This CDR3 has 12 amino acids. Germline V lookup: CDR1 MNHEY, CDR2 SVGEGT. Here the sequenced sample was whole blood, taken at baseline. This TCR derives from an adult who was a healthcare worker with PCR-confirmed SARS-CoV-2 infection or an uninfected control (not recorded which). V is TRBV6-2 or TRBV6-3 and J is TRBJ2-5; D possibly corresponds to TRBD1 (6 bases). This CDR3 is CASSYRGETQYF. As DNA, the CDR3 is TGTGCCAGCAGTTATAGGGGGGAGACCCAGTACTTC.